This T cell receptor beta chain was recovered during a study of T cells in Graves' hyperthyroidism and ophthalmopathy. Study observations and caveats: Before onset, by a median of 6.5 months, the model predicted ophthalmopathy.

Germline assignment: CDR1 SEHNR and CDR2 FQNEAQ (reference sequence). J gave up 0 bases and V 5 bases, and 7 bases lay outside the gene matches. The CDR3 totals 16 residues. Amplified TCR beta CDR3 regions came from RNA transcripts. TCR CDR3 underwent first-round RT-PCR with the HTBI primer set. TCRdb processed the multiplex PCR reads anew with MiXCR; each CDR3 protein has one entry. This table holds a few hundred thousand distinct CDR3 sequences, around 14% found once. As for this clonotype: Its antigen is currently unknown.

Source material: blood. The receptor's source is a woman aged 18-29 years with Graves' hyperthyroidism that later progressed to Graves' ophthalmopathy. This sequence joins TRBV7-9 and TRBJ2-7; TRBD1 aligns across 10 bases. CDR3 coding DNA: TGTGCCAGCAGCCTAGGGACAGGGGAGAACTCCTACGAGCAGTACTTC. The encoded protein is CASSLGTGENSYEQYF. Combining the CDR3 with reference TRBV7-9 and TRBJ2-7 gives the whole variable domain DTGVSQNPRHKITKRGQNVTFRCDPISEHNRLYWYRQTLGQGPEFLTYFQNEAQLEKSRLLSDRFSAERPKGSFSTLEIQRTEQGDSAMYLCASSLGTGENSYEQYFGPGTRLTVT.